The rows below give T cell receptor beta chains drawn from one sample of a study of blood T cell repertoires in COVID-19. The table came from immunoSEQ multiplex PCR; TCRdb's copy has only in-frame clones and leaves some out. The table has fewer than 500,000 clones, 86% seen once. The sequencing input was peripheral blood. The receptors come from a woman aged 30 to 39 with active or convalescent COVID-19. Both conserved end residues are part of each CDR3. A D gene is named only where the DNA matches it firmly. Some rows mark clone size as missing; the rest say once, few, many or name a class of expanded clone.

TRBV30	.	TRBJ1-1	TRBD1	TGTGCCTGGAGACCGGGACAGGGGCCTTTTGAAGCTTTCTTT	CAWRPGQGPFEAFF
TRBV6-5	.	TRBJ2-1	TRBD2	TGTGCCAGCAGTTACTCGTCAGCGGGGGGATACAATGAGCAGTTCTTC	CASSYSSAGGYNEQFF
TRBV7-2	.	TRBJ2-1	TRBD2	TGTGCCAGCAACTCTCCCTTAGGGGCGGGGGGGTACAATGAGCAGTTCTTC	CASNSPLGAGGYNEQFF
TRBV5-1	.	TRBJ1-2	TRBD1	TGCGCCAGCAGCCTACAGGGGAGCGACTATGGCTACACCTTC	CASSLQGSDYGYTF
TRBV19	.	TRBJ1-2	TRBD1	TGTGCCAGTAGATCACCGTGGGGACAGAACTATGGCTACACCTTC	CASRSPWGQNYGYTF
TRBV6-5	.	TRBJ1-4	.	TGTGCCAGCAGTTACCAGGTGCAGGAGGCTAATGAAAAACTGTTTTTT	CASSYQVQEANEKLFF
TRBV6-1	.	TRBJ2-2	.	TGTGCCAGCAGTGAAGTCCTAGTGATGGTGGCCGGGGAGCTGTTTTTT	CASSEVLVMVAGELFF
TRBV6-6	.	TRBJ1-1	TRBD1	TGTGCCAGCAGTACAGGGGCGGCTGAAGCTTTCTTT	CASSTGAAEAFF
TRBV7-8	.	TRBJ1-5	.	TGTGCCAGCAGCCTATCCCTCGGCGGTCACAATCAGCCCCAGCATTTT	CASSLSLGGHNQPQHF
TRBV28	.	TRBJ2-2	.	TGTGCCAGCAGTTTAAACGGTCGAGGTCCCGGGGAGCTGTTTTTT	CASSLNGRGPGELFF
TRBV11-2	few	TRBJ1-6	.	TGTGCCAGCAGCGAGGGTGGGAATTCACCCCTCCACTTT	CASSEGGNSPLHF
TRBV20-1	once	TRBJ2-7	.	TGCAGTGCCCCTGGGGGGTACGAGCAGTACTTC	CSAPGGYEQYF
TRBV20-1	.	TRBJ2-7	.	TGCAGTGCTAGTGATAGGGGGATCCTCAACGAGCAGTACTTC	CSASDRGILNEQYF
TRBV4-1	.	TRBJ1-1	.	TGCGCCAGCAGCCAAGACTGGGGAGAGAACACTGAAGCTTTCTTT	CASSQDWGENTEAFF
TRBV7-2	few	TRBJ2-1	TRBD2	TGTGCCAGCAGCCCCCCTCCAGCGGGACCCTACAATGAGCAGTTCTTC	CASSPPPAGPYNEQFF
TRBV5-4	.	TRBJ1-6	.	TGTGCCAGCAGCTCGGATGGCGGGGGAAATTCACCCCTCCACTTT	CASSSDGGGNSPLHF
TRBV2	.	TRBJ2-7	TRBD1	TGTGCCAGCAGGGAGGACAGGTTCGCCTACGAGCAGTACTTC	CASREDRFAYEQYF
TRBV4-1	once	TRBJ2-3	.	TGCGCCAGCAGCCAAGTGGGGGCCCTCGATACGCAGTATTTT	CASSQVGALDTQYF
TRBV5-1	.	TRBJ1-4	TRBD1	TGCGCCAGCAGCCCAACAGGGGGAGGGGAAAAACTGTTTTTT	CASSPTGGGEKLFF
TRBV19	.	TRBJ1-1	TRBD1	TGTGCCACCTCGGACAGGCGGAACACTGAAGCTTTCTTT	CATSDRRNTEAFF
TRBV11-2	.	TRBJ2-3	.	TGTGCCAGCAGCTTACTTGGGCCAGATACGCAGTATTTT	CASSLLGPDTQYF
TRBV20-1	.	TRBJ1-1	.	TGCAGTGCTAGTAAGTTGGGGGCCTACATGAACACTGAAGCTTTCTTT	CSASKLGAYMNTEAFF
TRBV11-2	once	TRBJ1-1	.	TGTGCCAGCAGCTTATCTCCTCGAGGGAAAAACACTGAAGCTTTCTTT	CASSLSPRGKNTEAFF
TRBV6-5	.	TRBJ2-7	.	TGTGCCAACCGGGACTCCGCTACTGCCGAGCAGTACTTC	CANRDSATAEQYF
TRBV15	.	TRBJ2-7	.	TGTGCCACCAGCAGAGATCCGGAGGCAGTCTCCTACGAGCAGTACTTC	CATSRDPEAVSYEQYF
TRBV28	once	TRBJ2-2	TRBD1	TGTGCCAGCAGTTTATTCCCTCGACAGGGCCCGAACACCGGGGAGCTGTTTTTT	CASSLFPRQGPNTGELFF
TRBV19	.	TRBJ2-6	.	TGTGCCAGTAGTATCGGGCACAGGGACACTGGGGCCAACGTCCTGACTTTC	CASSIGHRDTGANVLTF
TRBV19	.	TRBJ2-7	.	TGTGCCAGTAGTATAGATCCGGGGAGGCAGGGACTCTACGAGCAGTACTTC	CASSIDPGRQGLYEQYF
TRBV7-9	.	TRBJ2-3	.	TGTGCCAGCGGACTTAGGGGGGGCGAAACAGATACGCAGTATTTT	CASGLRGGETDTQYF
TRBV5-1	few	TRBJ1-1	.	TGCGCCAGCAGCCAATGGGGGCCTATAATAACTAGCACTGAAGCTTTCTTT	CASSQWGPIITSTEAFF
TRBV9	.	TRBJ1-3	.	TGTGCCAGCAGCCCAAGAGACAGGTCCAGCTCTGGAAACACCATATATTTT	CASSPRDRSSSGNTIYF
TRBV12-3/TRBV12-4	.	TRBJ1-4	.	TGTGCCAGCAGTTTCTCGCAGGAAAAACTGTTTTTT	CASSFSQEKLFF
TRBV4-1	.	TRBJ1-1	.	TGCGCCAGCAGCCAAGGTCCAGGGAACACTGAAGCTTTCTTT	CASSQGPGNTEAFF
TRBV28	.	TRBJ2-7	.	TGTGCCAGCACGTTAACAGGTCTCGAGCAGTACTTC	CASTLTGLEQYF
TRBV19	.	TRBJ2-1	.	TGTGCCAGCACCTCAAGCGGGCTCTTCTATGAGCAGTTCTTC	CASTSSGLFYEQFF
TRBV2	.	TRBJ1-5	.	TGTGCCAGCAGTGGACTTAGTAGCAATCAGCCCCAGCATTTT	CASSGLSSNQPQHF
TRBV6-1	.	TRBJ2-7	.	TGTGCCAGCAGTGAAGCGCTTCAGGGAACCGGCGAGCAGTACTTC	CASSEALQGTGEQYF
TRBV21-1	.	TRBJ1-2	.	TGTGCCAGCAGCACAACCCCGGGACAGGGGCGTCCTAACTATGGCTACACCTTC	CASSTTPGQGRPNYGYTF
TRBV3-1/TRBV3-2	.	TRBJ2-5	TRBD2	TGTGCCAGCAGTCCGACTCTAGCGGGAGTAGACGGAGAGACCCAGTACTTC	CASSPTLAGVDGETQYF
TRBV11-2	.	TRBJ1-6	.	TGTGCCAGCAGCTACTGGACAAAGAGTTCACCCCTCCACTTT	CASSYWTKSSPLHF
TRBV3-1/TRBV3-2	.	TRBJ2-3	TRBD2	TGTGCCAGCAGCCAAGTTCGAGGGACTAGCGGGGGGTATTTAACGACTAGCACAGATACGCAGTATTTT	CASSQVRGTSGGYLTTSTDTQYF
TRBV6-4	few	TRBJ1-6	.	TGTGCCAGCAGTGCGCAGGGAAATTCACCCCTCCACTTT	CASSAQGNSPLHF
TRBV19	.	TRBJ1-5	.	TGTGCCAGTAGTCCCCAGACAGCTTTAGGGCCCCAGCATTTT	CASSPQTALGPQHF
TRBV5-4	.	TRBJ1-1	.	TGTGCCAGCAGGATTAAGGGCAGGGAGGACACTGAAGCTTTCTTT	CASRIKGREDTEAFF
TRBV4-1	.	TRBJ1-1	.	TGCGCCAGCAGCCCAACCCTGACAGATTCCACTGAAGCTTTCTTT	CASSPTLTDSTEAFF